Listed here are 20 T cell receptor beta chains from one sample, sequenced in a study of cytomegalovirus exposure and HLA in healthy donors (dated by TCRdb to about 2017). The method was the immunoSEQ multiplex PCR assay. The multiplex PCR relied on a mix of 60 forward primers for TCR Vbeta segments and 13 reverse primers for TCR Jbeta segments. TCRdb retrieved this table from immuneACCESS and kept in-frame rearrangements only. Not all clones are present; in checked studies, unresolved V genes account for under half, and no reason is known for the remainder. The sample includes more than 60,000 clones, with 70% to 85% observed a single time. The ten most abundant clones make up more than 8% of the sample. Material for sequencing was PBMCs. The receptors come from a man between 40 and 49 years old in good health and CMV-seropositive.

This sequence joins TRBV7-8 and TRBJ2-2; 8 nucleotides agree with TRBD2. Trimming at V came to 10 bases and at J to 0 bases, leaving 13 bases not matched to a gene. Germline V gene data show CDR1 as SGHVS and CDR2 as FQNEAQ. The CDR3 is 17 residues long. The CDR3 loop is CAIPPGGVIPNTGELFF. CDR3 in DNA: TGTGCCATCCCTCCGGGGGGGGTGATACCGAACACCGGGGAGCTGTTTTTT.

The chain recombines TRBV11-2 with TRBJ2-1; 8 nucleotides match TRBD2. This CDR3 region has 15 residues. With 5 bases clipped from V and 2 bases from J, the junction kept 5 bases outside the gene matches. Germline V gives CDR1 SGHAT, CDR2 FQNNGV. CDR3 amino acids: CASSTRGGTYNEQFF. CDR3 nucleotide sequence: TGTGCCAGCAGCACACGCGGGGGGACCTACAATGAGCAGTTCTTC.

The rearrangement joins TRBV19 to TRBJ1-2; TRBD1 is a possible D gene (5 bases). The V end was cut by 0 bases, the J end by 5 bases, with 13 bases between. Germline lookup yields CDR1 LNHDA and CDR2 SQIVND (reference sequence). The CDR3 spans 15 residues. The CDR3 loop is CASSIERQGDYGYTF. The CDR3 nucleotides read TGTGCCAGTAGTATAGAGCGCCAAGGGGATTATGGCTACACCTTC.

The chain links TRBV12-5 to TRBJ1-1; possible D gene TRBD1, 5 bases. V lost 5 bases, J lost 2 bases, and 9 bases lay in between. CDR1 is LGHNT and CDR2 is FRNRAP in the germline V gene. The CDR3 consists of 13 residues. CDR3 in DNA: TGTGCTAGTGGTGCGGGGCCCAACACTGAAGCTTTCTTT. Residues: CASGAGPNTEAFF.

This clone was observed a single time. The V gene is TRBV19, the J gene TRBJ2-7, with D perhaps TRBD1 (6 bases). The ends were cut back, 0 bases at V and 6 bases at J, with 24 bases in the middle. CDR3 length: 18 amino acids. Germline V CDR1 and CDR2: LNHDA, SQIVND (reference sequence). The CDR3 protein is CASSIDPPTGYLLVEQYF. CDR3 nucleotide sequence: TGTGCCAGTAGTATAGATCCCCCAACAGGGTACCTCCTTGTCGAGCAGTACTTC. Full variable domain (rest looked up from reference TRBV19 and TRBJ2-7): DGGITQSPKYLFRKEGQNVTLSCEQNLNHDAMYWYRQDPGQGLRLIYYSQIVNDFQKGDIAEGYSVSREKKESFPLTVTSAQKNPTAFYLCASSIDPPTGYLLVEQYFGPGTRLTVT.

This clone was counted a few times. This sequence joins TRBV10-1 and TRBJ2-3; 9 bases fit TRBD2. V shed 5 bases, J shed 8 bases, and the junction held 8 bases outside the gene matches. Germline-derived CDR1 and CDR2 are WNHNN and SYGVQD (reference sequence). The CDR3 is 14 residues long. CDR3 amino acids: CASSFSGSRRTQYF. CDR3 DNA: TGCGCCAGCAGTTTTAGCGGGAGCCGGCGTACGCAGTATTTT.

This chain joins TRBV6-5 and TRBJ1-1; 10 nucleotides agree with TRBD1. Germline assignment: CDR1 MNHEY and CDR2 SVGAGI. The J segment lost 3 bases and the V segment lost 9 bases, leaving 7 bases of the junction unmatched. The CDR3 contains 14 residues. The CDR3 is CASIRGQGDTEAFF. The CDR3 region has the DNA TGTGCCAGTATCCGCGGACAGGGGGACACTGAAGCTTTCTTT.

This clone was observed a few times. CDR3: CASSLETTSTDTQYF. The CDR3 DNA follows: TGTGCCAGCAGCTTGGAGACTACAAGCACAGATACGCAGTATTTT. J is TRBJ2-3 and V is TRBV5-6; possible D gene TRBD2, 5 bases. Germline V gives CDR1 SGHDT, CDR2 YYEEEE. The CDR3 is 15 residues long. V was pared by 0 bases and J by 0 bases, with 8 bases between.

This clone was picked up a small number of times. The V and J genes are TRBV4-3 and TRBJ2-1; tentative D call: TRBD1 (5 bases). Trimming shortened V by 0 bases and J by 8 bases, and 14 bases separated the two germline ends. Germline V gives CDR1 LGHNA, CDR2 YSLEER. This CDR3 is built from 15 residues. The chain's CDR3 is CASSQDAAGRDEQFF. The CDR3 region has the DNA TGCGCCAGCAGCCAAGATGCGGCAGGGCGCGATGAGCAGTTCTTC.

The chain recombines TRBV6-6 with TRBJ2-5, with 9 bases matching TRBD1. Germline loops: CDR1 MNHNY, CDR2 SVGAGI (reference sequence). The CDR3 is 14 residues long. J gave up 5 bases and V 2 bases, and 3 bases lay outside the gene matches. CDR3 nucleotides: TGTGCCAGCAGTTACAGGGACAGGGTGGAGACCCAGTACTTC. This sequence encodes CASSYRDRVETQYF.

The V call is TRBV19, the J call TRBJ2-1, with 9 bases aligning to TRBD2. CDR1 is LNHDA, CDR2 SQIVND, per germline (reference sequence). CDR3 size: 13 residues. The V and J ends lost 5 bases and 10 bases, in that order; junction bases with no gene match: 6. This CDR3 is CASSASGVGEQFF. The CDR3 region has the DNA TGTGCCAGTAGTGCTAGCGGGGTAGGGGAGCAGTTCTTC. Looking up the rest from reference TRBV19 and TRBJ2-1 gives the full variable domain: DGGITQSPKYLFRKEGQNVTLSCEQNLNHDAMYWYRQDPGQGLRLIYYSQIVNDFQKGDIAEGYSVSREKKESFPLTVTSAQKNPTAFYLCASSASGVGEQFFGPGTRLTVL.

The CDR3 reads CASGSGGNTGELFF. In DNA form, the CDR3 reads TGTGCCAGCGGTAGCGGGGGGAACACCGGGGAGCTGTTTTTT. The rearrangement links TRBV2 to TRBJ2-2, with 9 positions matching TRBD2. After removal of 8 bases from V and 1 base from J, the junction contained 2 bases not matched to a gene. CDR3 length: 14 residues. Germline CDR1 is SNHLY and CDR2 is FYNNEI.

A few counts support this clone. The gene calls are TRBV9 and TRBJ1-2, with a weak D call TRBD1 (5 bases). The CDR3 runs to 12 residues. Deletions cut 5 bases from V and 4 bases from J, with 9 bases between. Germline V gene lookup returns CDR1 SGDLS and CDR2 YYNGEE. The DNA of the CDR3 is TGTGCCAGCAGGACAGTTGGCTATGGCTACACCTTC. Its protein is CASRTVGYGYTF.

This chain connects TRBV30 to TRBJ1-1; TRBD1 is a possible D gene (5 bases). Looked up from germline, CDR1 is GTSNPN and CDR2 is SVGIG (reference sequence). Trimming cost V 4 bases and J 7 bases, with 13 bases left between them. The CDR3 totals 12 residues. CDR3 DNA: TGTGCCTGGACCTTGGGGGGTTGTGAAGCTTTCTTT. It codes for CAWTLGGCEAFF.

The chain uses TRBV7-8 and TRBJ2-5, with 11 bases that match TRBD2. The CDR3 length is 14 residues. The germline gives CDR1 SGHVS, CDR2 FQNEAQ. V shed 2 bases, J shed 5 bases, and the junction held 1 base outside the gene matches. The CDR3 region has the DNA TGTGCCAGCAGCTTATTAGCGGGAGGGGAGACCCAGTACTTC. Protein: CASSLLAGGETQYF.

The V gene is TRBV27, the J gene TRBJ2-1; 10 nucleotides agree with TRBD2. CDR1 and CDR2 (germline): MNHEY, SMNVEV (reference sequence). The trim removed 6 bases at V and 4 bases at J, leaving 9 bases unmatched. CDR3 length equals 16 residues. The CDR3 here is CASSYLAGGYYNEQFF. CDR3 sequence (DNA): TGTGCCAGCAGCTATTTAGCGGGGGGTTATTACAATGAGCAGTTCTTC.

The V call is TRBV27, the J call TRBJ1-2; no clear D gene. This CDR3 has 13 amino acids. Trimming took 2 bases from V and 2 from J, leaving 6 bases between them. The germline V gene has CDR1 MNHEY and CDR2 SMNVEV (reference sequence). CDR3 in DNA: TGTGCCAGCAGTTTAAACGAGAACTATGGCTACACCTTC. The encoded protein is CASSLNENYGYTF.

CDR3 amino acids: CASSIGGGGANIQYF. Written as DNA, the CDR3 is TGTGCCAGTAGTATCGGAGGCGGGGGGGCTAACATTCAGTACTTC. The chain combines TRBV19 with TRBJ2-4; 9 nucleotides match TRBD2. This CDR3 contains 15 residues. V lost 3 bases to trimming and J lost 7 bases; unmatched junction nucleotides: 7. CDR1 LNHDA and CDR2 SQIVND come from the germline V gene (reference sequence).

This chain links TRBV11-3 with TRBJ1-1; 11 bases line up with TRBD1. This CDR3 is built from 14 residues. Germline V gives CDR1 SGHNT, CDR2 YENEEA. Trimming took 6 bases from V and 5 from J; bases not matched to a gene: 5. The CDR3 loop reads CASRSGTGGTEAFF. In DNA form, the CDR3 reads TGTGCCAGCAGGTCCGGGACAGGGGGGACTGAAGCTTTCTTT. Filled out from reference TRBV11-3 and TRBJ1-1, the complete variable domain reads EAGVVQSPRYKIIEKKQPVAFWCNPISGHNTLYWYLQNLGQGPELLIRYENEEAVDDSQLPKDRFSAERLKGVDSTLKIQPAELGDSAVYLCASRSGTGGTEAFFGQGTRLTVV.

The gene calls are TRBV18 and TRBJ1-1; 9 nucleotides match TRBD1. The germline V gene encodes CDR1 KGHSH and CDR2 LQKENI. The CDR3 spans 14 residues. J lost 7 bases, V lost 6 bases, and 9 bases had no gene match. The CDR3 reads CASSARTGEGEAFF. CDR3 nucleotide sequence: TGTGCCAGCTCCGCAAGGACAGGGGAAGGTGAAGCTTTCTTT.